The 20 T cell receptor beta chains presented below share a single source sample, sequenced in a study of cytomegalovirus exposure and HLA in healthy donors. Amplification used 60 Vbeta primers and 13 Jbeta primers. Here immunoSEQ multiplex PCR was the method, and the copy in TCRdb shows in-frame clones only, minus some. Of a few hundred thousand clones in the sample, about four fifths were seen once. Source material: PBMCs. The receptors derive from a middle-aged woman in good health and CMV-seropositive.

The rearrangement uses TRBV7-2 and TRBJ1-1; D is undetermined. The germline gives CDR1 SGHTA, CDR2 FQGNSA. CDR3 size: 14 residues. V gave up 1 base and J gave up 5 bases, with 11 bases separating them. The DNA for the CDR3 is TGTGCCAGCAGCTTAGTTGGCCAGATAACTGAAGCTTTCTTT. Its translation is CASSLVGQITEAFF.

On this clone: The sample holds other DNA sequences that translate to the same CDR3. The chain employs TRBV5-1 and TRBJ2-7; 8 nucleotides line up with TRBD2. Germline V gene lookup returns CDR1 SGHRS and CDR2 YFSETQ. V shed 3 bases and J 0 bases; nucleotides not matched to a gene: 2. The CDR3 loop spans 14 amino acids. The CDR3: CASSSTSGSYEQYF. The CDR3 DNA reads as TGCGCCAGCAGCTCCACTAGCGGCTCCTACGAGCAGTACTTC.

The sample holds a few counts of this clone. This chain links TRBV9 with TRBJ2-1, with TRBD2 as a possible D gene (6 bases). The germline V gene encodes CDR1 SGDLS and CDR2 YYNGEE. There are 15 residues in the CDR3. The germline V and J ends were trimmed by 0 bases and 9 bases, with 16 bases remaining between them. The CDR3 protein is CASSVGVGGRGEQFF. CDR3 nucleotides: TGTGCCAGCAGCGTAGGAGTGGGGGGTCGCGGTGAGCAGTTCTTC.

The V gene is TRBV18, the J gene TRBJ1-3; TRBD1 might be the D (5 bases). Trimming took 0 bases from V and 3 from J, leaving 9 bases between them. CDR1 KGHSH and CDR2 LQKENI come from the germline V gene. The CDR3 loop spans 15 amino acids. In nucleotides, the CDR3 is TGTGCCAGCTCACCACCGGGGGGAAATGGAAACACCATATATTTT. This translates into CASSPPGGNGNTIYF. Using reference TRBV18 and TRBJ1-3 for the parts outside the CDR3, the full variable domain is NAGVMQNPRHLVRRRGQEARLRCSPMKGHSHVYWYRQLPEEGLKFMVYLQKENIIDESGMPKERFSAEFPKEGPSILRIQQVVRGDSAAYFCASSPPGGNGNTIYFGEGSWLTVV.

This clone was counted a single time. The chain is built from TRBV28 and TRBJ1-4, with 8 bases that match TRBD1. Looked up from germline, CDR1 is MDHEN and CDR2 is SYDVKM. J lost 6 bases, V lost 4 bases, and 10 bases had no gene match. The CDR3 length is 16 residues. The CDR3 is CASSSLTGQGDEKLFF. CDR3 nucleotides: TGTGCCAGCAGTTCTCTAACAGGACAGGGCGATGAAAAACTGTTTTTT.

The rearrangement joins TRBV7-9 to TRBJ2-5; D remains unclear. The assigned J gene may be wrong: the sequence end matches TRBJ2-7 better. There are 14 residues in the CDR3. The germline V gene encodes CDR1 SEHNR and CDR2 FQNEAQ (reference sequence). CDR3 amino acids: CASSLSPLTYEQYF. DNA for the CDR3: TGTGCCAGCAGCTTGTCCCCACTAACCTACGAGCAGTACTTC.

The rearrangement links TRBV28 to TRBJ2-1; D might be TRBD1 (6 bases). Germline V gene sequence: CDR1 MDHEN, CDR2 SYDVKM. CDR3 length equals 13 residues. The ends were cut back, 5 bases at V and 8 bases at J, with 13 bases in the middle. The CDR3 region is CASSPSRGYEQFF. The DNA for the CDR3 is TGTGCCAGCAGTCCCTCTAGGGGGTATGAGCAGTTCTTC.

This clone was counted a single time. This chain links TRBV5-6 with TRBJ2-3, with 13 bases matching TRBD2. V shed 2 bases, J shed 4 bases, and the junction held 4 bases outside the gene matches. Germline CDR1 reads SGHDT; CDR2 reads YYEEEE. This CDR3 contains 16 residues. CDR3 region: CASSFRTSGSPDTQYF. For the CDR3, the DNA is TGTGCCAGCAGCTTTCGGACTAGCGGGAGCCCAGATACGCAGTATTTT.

Within the sample, this clone is medium-sized. The J gene is TRBJ2-2, the V gene TRBV6-5; 10 bases agree with TRBD2. V gave up 1 base and J gave up 5 bases; unmatched junction bases: 1. CDR3 length equals 15 residues. CDR1 MNHEY and CDR2 SVGAGI come from the germline V gene. CDR3 in amino acids: CASSYWTSGTGELFF. The CDR3, as DNA: TGTGCCAGCAGTTACTGGACTAGCGGTACCGGGGAGCTGTTTTTT.

The CDR3 DNA is TGTGCCAGCAGCCAAGGGGCGACAGGGACGGGCACCGGGGAGCTGTTTTTT. Its protein product is CASSQGATGTGTGELFF. The V and J genes are TRBV4-2 and TRBJ2-2; 7 positions agree with TRBD1. Germline V gives CDR1 LGHNA, CDR2 YNFKEQ. The CDR3 length is 17 residues. V trimming: 1 base; J trimming: 4 bases; junction bases outside the gene matches: 9.

This rearrangement joins TRBV29-1 to TRBJ2-3; TRBD2 matches at 13 bases. The CDR3 extends over 16 amino acids. Germline CDR1 and CDR2: SQVTM and ANQGSEA. J gave up 4 bases and V 7 bases, and 11 bases lay outside the gene matches. CDR3 nucleotide sequence: TGCAGCGCTACCCACCGGACTAGCGGGAGTGCAGATACGCAGTATTTT. This sequence encodes CSATHRTSGSADTQYF.

This clone was observed a handful of times. The CDR3 nucleotides are TGTGCCAGTAGTATGGGCCTCAATCAGCCCCAGCATTTT. It yields the protein CASSMGLNQPQHF. V usage is TRBV19 and J usage is TRBJ1-5, with unresolved D. This CDR3 is 13 amino acids long. Trimming cost V 3 bases and J 3 bases, with 6 bases left between them. Germline values: CDR1 LNHDA, CDR2 SQIVND (reference sequence).

The V and J genes are TRBV5-4 and TRBJ2-1; D is undetermined. With 0 bases removed from V and 0 bases from J, the gap between germline ends came to 4 bases. The length of the CDR3 is 14 residues. Germline V gene data show CDR1 as SGHNT and CDR2 as YYREEE (reference sequence). The CDR3 DNA is TGTGCCAGCAGCTTGGGGAGCTCCTACAATGAGCAGTTCTTC. Protein sequence: CASSLGSSYNEQFF.

This chain connects TRBV4-1 to TRBJ2-1; 9 nucleotides line up with TRBD1. J lost 4 bases, V lost 0 bases, and 1 base had no gene match. Germline V lookup: CDR1 MGHRA, CDR2 YSYEKL. The CDR3 runs to 15 residues. CDR3 sequence: CASSQEGQGYNEQFF. The DNA of the CDR3 is TGCGCCAGCAGCCAAGAAGGACAGGGGTACAATGAGCAGTTCTTC.

This clone was counted a single time. The J gene is TRBJ2-7, the V gene TRBV28, with 10 bases matching TRBD1. V trimming: 11 bases; J trimming: 3 bases; junction bases outside the gene matches: 4. Germline lookup yields CDR1 MDHEN and CDR2 SYDVKM. The CDR3 runs to 12 residues. CDR3 DNA sequence: TGTGCCGCACGGGACAGGGGCTACGAGCAGTACTTC. Protein product: CAARDRGYEQYF. Looking up the rest from reference TRBV28 and TRBJ2-7 gives the full variable domain: DVKVTQSSRYLVKRTGEKVFLECVQDMDHENMFWYRQDPGLGLRLIYFSYDVKMKEKGDIPEGYSVSREKKERFSLILESASTNQTSMYLCAARDRGYEQYFGPGTRLTVT.

The chain couples TRBV4-3 to TRBJ2-5; 9 nucleotides align to TRBD2. After removal of 4 bases from V and 5 bases from J, the junction contained 8 bases not matched to a gene. The length of the CDR3 is 15 residues. Germline V gene lookup returns CDR1 LGHNA and CDR2 YSLEER. CDR3 protein: CASSRVAGEAETQYF. The CDR3 nucleotides read TGCGCCAGCAGCCGAGTAGCGGGAGAGGCTGAGACCCAGTACTTC.

This chain links TRBV28 with TRBJ2-5, with no clear D. Trimming pared 5 bases from V and 5 bases from J, leaving 12 bases between. Germline CDR1 is MDHEN and CDR2 is SYDVKM. The CDR3 is made up of 13 amino acids. DNA of the CDR3: TGTGCCAGCAGTATGACTCGGTTCGAGACCCAGTACTTC. Translated, it gives CASSMTRFETQYF.

The chain recombines TRBV11-2 with TRBJ1-1; D remains unclear. Trimming left V 2 bases short and J 3 bases short, with 7 bases between. The germline gives CDR1 SGHAT, CDR2 FQNNGV. CDR3 length: 13 residues. The CDR3 DNA reads as TGTGCCAGCAGCTTACGGGGATACACTGAAGCTTTCTTT. This sequence encodes CASSLRGYTEAFF. Supplemented by reference TRBV11-2 and TRBJ1-1, the full variable domain reads EAGVAQSPRYKIIEKRQSVAFWCNPISGHATLYWYQQILGQGPKLLIQFQNNGVVDDSQLPKDRFSAERLKGVDSTLKIQPAKLEDSAVYLCASSLRGYTEAFFGQGTRLTVV.

This chain links TRBV21-1 with TRBJ1-5. TRBV21-1 is a recognized pseudogene. This CDR3 has 18 residues. In nucleotides, the CDR3 is TGTGCCAGCAGCAAAGCCCATTGCGGGGGGGACTTCAATCAGCCCCAGCATTTT. Its translation is CASSKAHCGGDFNQPQHF.

This clone appeared once. The chain links TRBV7-9 to TRBJ1-5; 7 bases match TRBD1. This CDR3 is built from 14 residues. V was clipped by 5 bases and J by 5 bases; unmatched bases: 6. Germline CDR1 is SEHNR and CDR2 is FQNEAQ (reference sequence). The CDR3 spells CASSQTGSDQPQHF. The CDR3 nucleotides are TGTGCCAGCAGCCAGACAGGGAGCGATCAGCCCCAGCATTTT.